The entry that follows covers one TCR beta chain sequence. The CDR3 loop spans 13 amino acids. V was shortened by 3 bases and J by 8 bases, with 13 bases between the two germline ends. From germline, CDR1 is MGHDK and CDR2 SYGVNS. This sample is part of a study of blood T cell repertoires in COVID-19. Across the whole study: Acute and convalescent COVID-19 specimens originated in the United States, Italy and Spain. T cells, B-cell-depleted T cells, or PBMCs provided the cDNA or gDNA that served as material.

Authors' methods: For nucleated cells, counts were estimated from reference gene primer amplification. Assay: immunoSEQ multiplex PCR; the TCRdb copy retains only in-frame clones and omits some. The V and J calls and clone size come from that table; D and trimming were worked out from the DNA. The sample holds a few hundred thousand clones, about 79% seen once. This TCR was sampled from a woman between 35 and 50 years old who had recovered from COVID-19. Sequencing was done on a sample of peripheral blood. The chain carries TRBV25-1 and TRBJ1-2; tentatively, D is TRBD1 (6 bases). The CDR3 bases are TGTGCCAGCAGTGAGGTTGGGGGCTGGGGCTACACCTTC. This codes for CASSEVGGWGYTF.